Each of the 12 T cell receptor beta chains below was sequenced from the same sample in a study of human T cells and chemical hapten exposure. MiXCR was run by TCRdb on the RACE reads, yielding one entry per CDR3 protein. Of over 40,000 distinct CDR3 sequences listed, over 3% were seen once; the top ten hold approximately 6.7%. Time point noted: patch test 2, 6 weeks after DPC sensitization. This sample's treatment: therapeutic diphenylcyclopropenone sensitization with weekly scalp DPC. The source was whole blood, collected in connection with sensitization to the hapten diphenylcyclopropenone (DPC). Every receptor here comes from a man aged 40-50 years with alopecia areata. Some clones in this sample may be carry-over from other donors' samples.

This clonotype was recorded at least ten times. The DNA of the CDR3 is TGTGCCAGCAGTCCGAGTGAGGACATTCAGTACTTC. Protein product: CASSPSEDIQYF. V gene TRBV6-2 or TRBV6-3 combines with J gene TRBJ2-4; D not resolved. V dropped 5 bases and J dropped 8 bases, with 10 bases sitting between them. Per the germline V gene, CDR1 is MNHEY and CDR2 is SVGEGT. The length of the CDR3 is 12 residues.

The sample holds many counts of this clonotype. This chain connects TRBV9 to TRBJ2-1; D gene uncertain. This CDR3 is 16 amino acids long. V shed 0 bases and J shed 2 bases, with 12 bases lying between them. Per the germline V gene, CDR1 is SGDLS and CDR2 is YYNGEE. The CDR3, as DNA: TGTGCCAGCAGCGTAGGTTCCGAACTAACCTACAATGAGCAGTTCTTC. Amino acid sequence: CASSVGSELTYNEQFF.

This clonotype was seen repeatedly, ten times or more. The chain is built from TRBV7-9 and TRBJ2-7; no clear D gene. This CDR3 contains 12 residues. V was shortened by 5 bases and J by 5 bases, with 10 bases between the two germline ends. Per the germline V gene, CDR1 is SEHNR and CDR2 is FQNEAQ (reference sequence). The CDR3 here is CASSAALDEQYF. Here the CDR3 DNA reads TGTGCCAGCAGCGCCGCCCTGGACGAGCAGTACTTC.

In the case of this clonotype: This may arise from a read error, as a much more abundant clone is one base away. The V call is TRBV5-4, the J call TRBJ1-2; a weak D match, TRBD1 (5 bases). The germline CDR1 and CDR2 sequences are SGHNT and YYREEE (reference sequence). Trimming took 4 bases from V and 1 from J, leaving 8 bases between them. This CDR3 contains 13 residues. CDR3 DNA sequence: TGTGCCAGCAGCCTCGACAGTAACTATGGCTACACCTTC. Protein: CASSLDSNYGYTF.

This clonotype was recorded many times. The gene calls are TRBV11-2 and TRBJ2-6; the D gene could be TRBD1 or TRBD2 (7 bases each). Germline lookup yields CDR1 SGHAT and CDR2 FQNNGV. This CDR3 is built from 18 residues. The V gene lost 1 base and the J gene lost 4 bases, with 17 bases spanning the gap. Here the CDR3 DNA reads TGTGCCAGCAGCTTAGTAGGAGGGAGGGGGCGCGGGGCCAACGTCCTGACTTTC. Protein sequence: CASSLVGGRGRGANVLTF.

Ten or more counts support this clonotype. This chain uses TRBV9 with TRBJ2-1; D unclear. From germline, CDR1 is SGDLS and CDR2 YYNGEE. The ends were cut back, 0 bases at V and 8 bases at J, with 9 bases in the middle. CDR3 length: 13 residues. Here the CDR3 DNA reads TGTGCCAGCAGCGTAGGTGGGGTATATGAGCAGTTCTTC. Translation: CASSVGGVYEQFF. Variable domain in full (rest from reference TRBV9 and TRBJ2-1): DSGVTQTPKHLITATGQRVTLRCSPRSGDLSVYWYQQSLDQGLQFLIQYYNGEERAKGNILERFSAQQFPDLHSELNLSSLELGDSALYFCASSVGGVYEQFFGPGTRLTVL.

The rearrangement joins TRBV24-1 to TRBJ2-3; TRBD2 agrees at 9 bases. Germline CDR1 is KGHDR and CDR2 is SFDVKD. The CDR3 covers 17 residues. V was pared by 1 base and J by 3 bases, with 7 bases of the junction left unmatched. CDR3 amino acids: CATSDFRSSGRTDTQYF. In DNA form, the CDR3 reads TGTGCCACCAGTGATTTCCGTAGTAGCGGGAGAACAGATACGCAGTATTTT.

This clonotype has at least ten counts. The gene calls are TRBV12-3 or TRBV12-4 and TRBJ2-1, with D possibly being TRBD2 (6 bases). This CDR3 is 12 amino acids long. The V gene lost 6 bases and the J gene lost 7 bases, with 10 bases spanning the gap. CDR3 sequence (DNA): TGTGCCAGCAGGTTTGGGGGGAATGAGCAGTTCTTC. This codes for CASRFGGNEQFF.

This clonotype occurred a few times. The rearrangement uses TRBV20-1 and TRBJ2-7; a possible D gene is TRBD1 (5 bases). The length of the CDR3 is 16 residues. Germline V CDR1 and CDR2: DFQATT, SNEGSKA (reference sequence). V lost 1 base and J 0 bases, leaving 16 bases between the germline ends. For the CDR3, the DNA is TGCAGTGCTAGAGGCCGGGCCCAGGGCCACTCCTACGAGCAGTACTTC. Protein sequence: CSARGRAQGHSYEQYF.

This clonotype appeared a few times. CDR3 sequence (DNA): TGTGCCAGCAGTCCCAGACTAGCGGGAGGTTCAGATACGCAGTATTTT. Protein: CASSPRLAGGSDTQYF. This chain uses TRBV12-3 or TRBV12-4 with TRBJ2-3; 13 bases map to TRBD2. Unmatched junction bases numbered 6, after V lost 5 bases and J lost 4 bases. The CDR3 sequence is 16 residues long.

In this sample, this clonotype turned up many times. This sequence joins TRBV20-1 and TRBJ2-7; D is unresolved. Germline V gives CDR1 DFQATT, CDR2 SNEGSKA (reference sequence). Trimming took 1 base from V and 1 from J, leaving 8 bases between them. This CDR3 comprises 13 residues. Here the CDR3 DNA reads TGCAGTGCTAGAGGCGGCGGTTCCTACGAGCAGTACTTC. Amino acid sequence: CSARGGGSYEQYF.

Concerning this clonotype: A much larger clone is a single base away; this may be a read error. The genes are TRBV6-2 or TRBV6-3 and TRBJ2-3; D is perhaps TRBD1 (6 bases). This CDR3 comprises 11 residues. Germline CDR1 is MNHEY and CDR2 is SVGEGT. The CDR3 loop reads CATSAGGTQYF. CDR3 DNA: TGTGCCACCAGTGCTGGGGGCACGCAGTATTTT.